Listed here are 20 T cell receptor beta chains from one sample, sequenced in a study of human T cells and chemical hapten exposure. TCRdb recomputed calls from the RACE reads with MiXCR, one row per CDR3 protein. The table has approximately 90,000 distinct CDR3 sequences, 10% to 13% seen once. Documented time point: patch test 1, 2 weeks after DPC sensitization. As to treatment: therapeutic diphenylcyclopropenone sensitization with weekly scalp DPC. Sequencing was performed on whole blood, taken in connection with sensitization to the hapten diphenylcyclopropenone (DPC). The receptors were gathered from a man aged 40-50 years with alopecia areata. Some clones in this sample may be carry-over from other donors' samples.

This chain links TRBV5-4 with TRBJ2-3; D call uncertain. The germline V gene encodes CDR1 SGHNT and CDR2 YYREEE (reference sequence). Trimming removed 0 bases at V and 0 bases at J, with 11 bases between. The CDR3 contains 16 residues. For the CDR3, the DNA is TGTGCCAGCAGCTTGGGCTTGACCTCTAGCACAGATACGCAGTATTTT. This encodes CASSLGLTSSTDTQYF.

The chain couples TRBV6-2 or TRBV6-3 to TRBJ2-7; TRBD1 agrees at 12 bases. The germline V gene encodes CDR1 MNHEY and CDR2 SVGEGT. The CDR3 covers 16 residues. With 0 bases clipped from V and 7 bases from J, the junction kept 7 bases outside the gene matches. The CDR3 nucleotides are TGTGCCAGCAGTTACTCGCCGGGACAGGGGGCAGGGGAGCAGTACGTC. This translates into CASSYSPGQGAGEQYV.

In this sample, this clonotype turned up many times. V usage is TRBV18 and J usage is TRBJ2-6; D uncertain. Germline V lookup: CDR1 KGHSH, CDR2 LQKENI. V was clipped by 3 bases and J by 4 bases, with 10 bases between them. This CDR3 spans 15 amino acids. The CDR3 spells CASSPGPMGANVLTF. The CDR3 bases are TGTGCCAGCTCACCGGGTCCGATGGGGGCCAACGTCCTGACTTTC.

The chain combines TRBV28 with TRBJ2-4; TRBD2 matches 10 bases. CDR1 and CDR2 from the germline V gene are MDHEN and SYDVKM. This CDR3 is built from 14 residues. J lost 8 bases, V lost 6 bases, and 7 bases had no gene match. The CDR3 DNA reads TGTGCCAGCAGCCCCCCAGCGGGAGGGGACATTCAGTACTTC. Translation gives CASSPPAGGDIQYF. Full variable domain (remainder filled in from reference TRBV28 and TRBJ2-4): DVKVTQSSRYLVKRTGEKVFLECVQDMDHENMFWYRQDPGLGLRLIYFSYDVKMKEKGDIPEGYSVSREKKERFSLILESASTNQTSMYLCASSPPAGGDIQYFGAGTRLSVL.

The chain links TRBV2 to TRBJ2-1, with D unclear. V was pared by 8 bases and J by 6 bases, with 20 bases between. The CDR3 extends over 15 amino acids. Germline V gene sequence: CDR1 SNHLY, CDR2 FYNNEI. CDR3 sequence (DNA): TGTGCCAGCTTGACCCGGCTAGTATTAGGCAATGAGCAGTTCTTC. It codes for CASLTRLVLGNEQFF.

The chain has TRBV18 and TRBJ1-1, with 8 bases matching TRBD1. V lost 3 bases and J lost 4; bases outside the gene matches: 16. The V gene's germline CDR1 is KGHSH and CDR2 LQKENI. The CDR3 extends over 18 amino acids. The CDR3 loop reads CASSPDSGQDHWGTEAFF. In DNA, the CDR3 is TGTGCCAGCTCACCGGACTCGGGACAGGACCACTGGGGCACTGAAGCTTTCTTT. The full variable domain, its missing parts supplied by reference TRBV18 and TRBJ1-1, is NAGVMQNPRHLVRRRGQEARLRCSPMKGHSHVYWYRQLPEEGLKFMVYLQKENIIDESGMPKERFSAEFPKEGPSILRIQQVVRGDSAAYFCASSPDSGQDHWGTEAFFGQGTRLTVV.

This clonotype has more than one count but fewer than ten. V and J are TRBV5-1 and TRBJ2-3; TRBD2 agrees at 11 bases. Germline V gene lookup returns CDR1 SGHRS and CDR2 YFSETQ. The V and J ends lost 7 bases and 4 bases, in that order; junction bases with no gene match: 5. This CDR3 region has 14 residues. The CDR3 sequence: CASAGTSGADTQYF. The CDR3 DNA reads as TGCGCCAGCGCCGGGACTAGCGGAGCAGATACGCAGTATTTT.

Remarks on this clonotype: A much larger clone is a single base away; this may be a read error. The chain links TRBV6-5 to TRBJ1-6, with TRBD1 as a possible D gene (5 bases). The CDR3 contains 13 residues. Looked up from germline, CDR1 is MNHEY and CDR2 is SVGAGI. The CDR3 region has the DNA TGTGCCAGCAGTTACCAGGGTAGTTCACCCCTCAACTTT. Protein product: CASSYQGSSPLNF.

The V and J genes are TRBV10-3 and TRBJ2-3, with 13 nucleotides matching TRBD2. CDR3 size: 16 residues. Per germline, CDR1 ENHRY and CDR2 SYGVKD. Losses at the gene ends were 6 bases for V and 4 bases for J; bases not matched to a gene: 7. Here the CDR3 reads CAIRPGLAGVPDTQYF. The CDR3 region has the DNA TGTGCCATCAGACCCGGACTAGCGGGAGTCCCAGATACGCAGTATTTT.

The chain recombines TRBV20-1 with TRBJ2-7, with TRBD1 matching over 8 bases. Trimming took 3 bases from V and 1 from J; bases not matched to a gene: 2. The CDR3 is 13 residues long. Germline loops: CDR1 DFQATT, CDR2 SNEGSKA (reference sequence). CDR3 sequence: CSASNRGSYEQYV. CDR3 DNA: TGCAGTGCTAGCAACAGGGGGTCCTACGAGCAGTACGTC.

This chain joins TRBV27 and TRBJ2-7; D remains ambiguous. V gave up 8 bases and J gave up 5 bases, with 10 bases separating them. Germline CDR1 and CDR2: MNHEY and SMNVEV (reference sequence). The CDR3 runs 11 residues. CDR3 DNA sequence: TGTGCCAGCGGACCCTTCCACGAGCAGTACGTC. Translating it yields CASGPFHEQYV.

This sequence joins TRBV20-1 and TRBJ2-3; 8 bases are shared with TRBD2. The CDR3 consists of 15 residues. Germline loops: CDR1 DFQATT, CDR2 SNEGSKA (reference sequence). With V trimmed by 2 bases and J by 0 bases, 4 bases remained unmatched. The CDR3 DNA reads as TGCAGTGCTAGAAGACTAGCGTCTAGCACAGATACGCAGTATTTT. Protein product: CSARRLASSTDTQYF.

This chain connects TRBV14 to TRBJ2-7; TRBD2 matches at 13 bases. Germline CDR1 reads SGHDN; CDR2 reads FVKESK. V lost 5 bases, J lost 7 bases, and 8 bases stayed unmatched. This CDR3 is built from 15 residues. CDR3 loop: CASSTGTSGMREQYF. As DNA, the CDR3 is TGTGCCAGCAGCACCGGGACTAGCGGGATGAGGGAGCAGTACTTC.

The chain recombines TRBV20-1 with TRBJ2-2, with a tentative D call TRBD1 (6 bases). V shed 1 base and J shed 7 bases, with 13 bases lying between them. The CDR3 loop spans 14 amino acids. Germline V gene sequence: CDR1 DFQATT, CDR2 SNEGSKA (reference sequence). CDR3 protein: CSARVRGSGGELFF. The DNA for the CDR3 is TGCAGTGCTAGAGTTAGGGGGTCAGGCGGGGAGCTGTTTTTT.

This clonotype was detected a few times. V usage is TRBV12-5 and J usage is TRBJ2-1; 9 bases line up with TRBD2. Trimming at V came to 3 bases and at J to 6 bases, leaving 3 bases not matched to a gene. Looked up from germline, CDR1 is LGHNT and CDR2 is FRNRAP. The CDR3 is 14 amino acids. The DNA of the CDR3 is TGTGCTAGTGGTTTTAGCGGGAGTATCAATGAGCAGTTCTTC. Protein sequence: CASGFSGSINEQFF.

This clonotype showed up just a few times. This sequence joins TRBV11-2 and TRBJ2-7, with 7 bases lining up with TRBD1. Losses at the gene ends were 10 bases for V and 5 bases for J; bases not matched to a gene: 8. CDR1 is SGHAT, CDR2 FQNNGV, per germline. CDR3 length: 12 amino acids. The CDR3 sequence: CAISPRGHEQYF. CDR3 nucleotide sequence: TGTGCCATCTCCCCGAGGGGGCACGAGCAGTACTTC.

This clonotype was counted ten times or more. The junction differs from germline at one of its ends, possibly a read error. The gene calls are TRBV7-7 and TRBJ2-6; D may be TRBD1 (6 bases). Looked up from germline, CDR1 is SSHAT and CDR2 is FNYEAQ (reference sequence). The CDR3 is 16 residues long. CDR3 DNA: TGTGCTAGCAGCTCAGGGGATGGCTCTGGGGCCAACGTCCTGACTTTC. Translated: CASSSGDGSGANVLTF.

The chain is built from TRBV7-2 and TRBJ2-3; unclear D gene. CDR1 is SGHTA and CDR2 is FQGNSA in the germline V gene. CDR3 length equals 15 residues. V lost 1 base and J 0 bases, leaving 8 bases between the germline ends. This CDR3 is CASSLVALSTDTQYF. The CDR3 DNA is TGTGCCAGCAGCTTAGTGGCACTAAGCACAGATACGCAGTATTTT.

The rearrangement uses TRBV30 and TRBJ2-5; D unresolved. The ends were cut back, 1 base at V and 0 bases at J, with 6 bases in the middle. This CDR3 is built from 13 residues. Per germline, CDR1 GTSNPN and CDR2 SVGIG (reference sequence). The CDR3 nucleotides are TGTGCCTGGAGTGGACCCGACCAAGAGACCCAGTACTTC. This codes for CAWSGPDQETQYF.

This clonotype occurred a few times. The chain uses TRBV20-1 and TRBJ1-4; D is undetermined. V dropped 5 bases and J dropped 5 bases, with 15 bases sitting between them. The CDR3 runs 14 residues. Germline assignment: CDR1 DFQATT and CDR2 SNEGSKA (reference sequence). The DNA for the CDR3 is TGCAGTGCTTCCCAACAACGAGGGAATGAAAAACTGTTTTTT. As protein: CSASQQRGNEKLFF.